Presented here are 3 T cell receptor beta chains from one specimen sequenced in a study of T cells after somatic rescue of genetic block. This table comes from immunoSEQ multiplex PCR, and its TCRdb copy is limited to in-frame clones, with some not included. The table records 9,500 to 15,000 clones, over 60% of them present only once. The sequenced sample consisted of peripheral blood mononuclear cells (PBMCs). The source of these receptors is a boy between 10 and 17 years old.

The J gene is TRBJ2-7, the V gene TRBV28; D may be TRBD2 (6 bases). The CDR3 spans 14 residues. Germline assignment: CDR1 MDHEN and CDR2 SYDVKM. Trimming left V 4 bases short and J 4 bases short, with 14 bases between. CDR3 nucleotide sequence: TGTGCCAGCAGTTATGGAGGGCAGGAGTACGAGCAGTACTTC. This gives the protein CASSYGGQEYEQYF. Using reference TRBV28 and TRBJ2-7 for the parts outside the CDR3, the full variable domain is DVKVTQSSRYLVKRTGEKVFLECVQDMDHENMFWYRQDPGLGLRLIYFSYDVKMKEKGDIPEGYSVSREKKERFSLILESASTNQTSMYLCASSYGGQEYEQYFGPGTRLTVT.

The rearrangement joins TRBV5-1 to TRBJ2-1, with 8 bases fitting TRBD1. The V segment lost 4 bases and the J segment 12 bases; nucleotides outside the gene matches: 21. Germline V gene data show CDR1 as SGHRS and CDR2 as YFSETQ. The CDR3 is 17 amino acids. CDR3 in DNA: TGCGCCAGCAGCCCGGGACAGGTAGTTGTACAGGGGGGTGTGCAGTTCTTC. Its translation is CASSPGQVVVQGGVQFF.

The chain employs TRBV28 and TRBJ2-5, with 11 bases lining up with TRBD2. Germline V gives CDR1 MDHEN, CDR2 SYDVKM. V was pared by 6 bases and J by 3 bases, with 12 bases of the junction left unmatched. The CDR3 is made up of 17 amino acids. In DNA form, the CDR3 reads TGTGCCAGCAGCCTTTATAGCGGGAGGGCGCAAAAAGAGACCCAGTACTTC. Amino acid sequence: CASSLYSGRAQKETQYF.